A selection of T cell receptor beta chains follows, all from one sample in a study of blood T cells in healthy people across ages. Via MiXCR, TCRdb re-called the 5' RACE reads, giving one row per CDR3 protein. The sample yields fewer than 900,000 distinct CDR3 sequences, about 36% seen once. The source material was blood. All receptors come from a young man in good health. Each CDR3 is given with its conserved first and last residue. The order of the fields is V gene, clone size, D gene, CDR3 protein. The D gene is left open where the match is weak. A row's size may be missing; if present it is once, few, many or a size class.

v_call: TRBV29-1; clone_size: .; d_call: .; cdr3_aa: CSVVEGGAFF
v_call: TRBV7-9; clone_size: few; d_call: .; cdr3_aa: CASSLSAGEEKLFF
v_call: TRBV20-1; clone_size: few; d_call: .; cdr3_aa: CSTPVNTGELFF
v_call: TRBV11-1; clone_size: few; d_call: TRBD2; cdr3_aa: CASSLSGSVYEQYF
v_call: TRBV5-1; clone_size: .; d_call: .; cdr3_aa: CASSPTLAENTEAFF
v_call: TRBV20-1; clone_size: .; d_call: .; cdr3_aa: CSADPRGADTDTQYF
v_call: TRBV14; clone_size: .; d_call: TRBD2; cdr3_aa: CASSPSGLGAGETQYF
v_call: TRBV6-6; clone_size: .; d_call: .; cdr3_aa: CASSYLKGGTDTQYF
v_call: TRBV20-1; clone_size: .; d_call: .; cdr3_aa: CSARVPDSLANTGELFF
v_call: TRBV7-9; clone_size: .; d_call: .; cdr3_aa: CASSFTTPGPGTDTQYF
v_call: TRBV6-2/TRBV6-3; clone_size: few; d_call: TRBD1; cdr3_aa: CASSYGTGGLNGYTF
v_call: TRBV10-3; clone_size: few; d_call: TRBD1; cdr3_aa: CATGGQRDTEAFF
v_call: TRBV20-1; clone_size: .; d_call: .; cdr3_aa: CSATRTYTSTDTQYF
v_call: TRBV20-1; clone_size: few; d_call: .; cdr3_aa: CSAEGGGEQYF
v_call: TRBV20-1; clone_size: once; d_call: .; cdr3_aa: CSARDLEGASSYNEQFF
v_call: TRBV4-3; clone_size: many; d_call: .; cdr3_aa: CASSQEWRTDTQYF
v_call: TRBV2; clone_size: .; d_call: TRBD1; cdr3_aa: CASSEARGTEETQYF
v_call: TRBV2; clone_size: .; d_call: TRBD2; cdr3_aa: CASSTLTSGAANEQFF
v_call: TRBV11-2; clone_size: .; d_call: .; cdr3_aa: CASSLEGGYEQYF
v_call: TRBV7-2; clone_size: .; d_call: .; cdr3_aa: CAGSFSNTEAFF
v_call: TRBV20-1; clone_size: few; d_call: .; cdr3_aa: CSARNPNLNGDTEAFF
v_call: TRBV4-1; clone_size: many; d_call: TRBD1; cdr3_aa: CASSQVQGETQPQHF
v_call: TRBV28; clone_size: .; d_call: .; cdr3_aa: CASNSVDTGELFF
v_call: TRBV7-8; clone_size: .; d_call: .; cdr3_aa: CASQRAYEKLFF
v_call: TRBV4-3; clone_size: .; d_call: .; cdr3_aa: CASSQYAQYNEQYF
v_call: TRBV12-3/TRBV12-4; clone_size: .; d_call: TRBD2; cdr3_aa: CASSLGGRAEQYF
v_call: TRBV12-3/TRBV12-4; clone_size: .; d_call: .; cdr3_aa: CASTAGTSLNTIYF
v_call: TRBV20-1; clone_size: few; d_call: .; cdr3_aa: CSARDGTETVQYF
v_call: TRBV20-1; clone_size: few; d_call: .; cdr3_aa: CSARDWGRNYGYTF
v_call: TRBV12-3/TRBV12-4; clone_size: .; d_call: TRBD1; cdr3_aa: CASSARSGTGTGFTGELFF
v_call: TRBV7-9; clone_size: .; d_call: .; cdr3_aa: CASSPSRLTQGLYMNTEAFF